This T cell receptor beta chain is from a study of human T cells and chemical hapten exposure. Study-wide background: The sensitizing agent was 2% DPC, placed on approximately 2 cm by approximately 2 cm of upper inner arm skin. The patient population, which was mostly female, had alopecia areata, totalis or universalis. Study conclusions and caveats: As patch test score rose, PT1 expanded TCR counts tended to rise as well.

V was shortened by 10 bases and J by 1 base, with 13 bases between the two germline ends. Germline CDR1 is MNHEY and CDR2 is SVGEGT. The CDR3 is 13 amino acids. TCRdb re-called the RACE reads with MiXCR, one entry per CDR3 protein. Counted here are about 380,000 distinct CDR3 sequences, 4.5% to 6% occurring once; the ten biggest clones make up just over 2.5%. On this clonotype itself: Antigen specificity is unknown.

The time point denotes: pre-sensitization, week 0. The treatment here: therapeutic diphenylcyclopropenone sensitization with weekly scalp DPC. The chain links TRBV6-2 or TRBV6-3 to TRBJ2-5; a possible D gene is TRBD1 (6 bases). The receptor's source is a woman between 50 and 59 years old with alopecia areata. Some clones in this sample may be carry-over from other donors' samples. Source: whole blood, taken in connection with sensitization to the hapten diphenylcyclopropenone (DPC). The CDR3 nucleotides are TGTGCCACGACAAGGGGGTTCCAAGAGACCCAGTACTTC. This sequence encodes CATTRGFQETQYF.